This T cell receptor beta chain is drawn from a study of T cell responses to AZD1222 COVID-19 vaccine. Here immunoSEQ multiplex PCR was the method, and the copy in TCRdb shows in-frame clones only, minus some. The sample includes about 88,000 clones, 90% of them seen just once. Germline V gives CDR1 SNHLY, CDR2 FYNNEI. Unmatched junction bases numbered 4, after V lost 4 bases and J lost 6 bases. The CDR3 runs to 13 residues. The chain joins TRBV2 to TRBJ2-7, with 9 nucleotides matching TRBD1. Material: peripheral blood, obtained 28 days after the second AZD1222 dose. This clonotype was obtained from an adult who received the AZD1222 COVID-19 vaccine. CDR3 coding DNA: TGTGCCAGCAGTGGGGACAGGGTAAGCGAGCAGTACTTC. Its protein is CASSGDRVSEQYF.